Sequencing of this T cell receptor beta chain was carried out in a study of radiotherapy plus CTLA-4 blockade in lung cancer. The wider study: Objective responses occurred in 18% of patients; around 30% had disease control.

Each patient with chemo-refractory metastatic non-small-cell lung cancer was treated with focal radiation plus CTLA-4 blockade using ipilimumab. A note on this clone: Its specificity is unknown.

Overall study results and limits: TCR clones originating in tumors grew in number in blood after radiotherapy plus ipilimumab. In blood, early T cell clone dynamics reportedly predicted response best, together with interferon-beta.

Here immunoSEQ multiplex PCR was the method, and the copy in TCRdb shows in-frame clones only, minus some. The sample lists tens of thousands of clones, roughly 80% occurring once. Here the sequenced sample was peripheral blood, taken from a patient treated with radiotherapy plus ipilimumab. The sequence derives from a human donor with non-small cell lung cancer that progressed on radiotherapy plus ipilimumab.

CDR3 sequence: CASSYSGDGSTEAFF. The CDR3, as DNA: TGTGCCAGCAGTTACTCCGGGGACGGGAGCACTGAAGCTTTCTTT. The chain uses TRBV6-5 and TRBJ1-1, with D tentatively TRBD1 (5 bases). Trimming cost V 0 bases and J 4 bases, with 12 bases left between them. Germline V CDR1 and CDR2: MNHEY, SVGAGI. CDR3 length equals 15 residues.